Listed here is a single TCR beta chain. Its target is not known. This CDR3 has 14 amino acids. V dropped 2 bases and J dropped 5 bases, with 13 bases sitting between them. The germline CDR1 and CDR2 sequences are SGHVS and FNYEAQ. The sample is drawn from a study of vaccination and CD4 T cells after COVID-19. Study details: Nasal swab PCR detected SARS-CoV-2 in convalescent patients; nine had mild disease, one severe. Post-COVID sampling occurred a median roughly 100 days after diagnosis (range 35 to 161). Collection of post-vaccine samples followed dose two by a median approximately 76 days, spanning a range of 14 to 241.

Treatment here: roughly nine-day PBMC culture with coronavirus spike peptide pools or control peptides (ViraFEST assay). Sequence data for DNA of cultured CD4+ T cells were generated by the Oncomine TCR Beta short-read assay. In TCRdb, the PCR reads were re-called with MiXCR into one record per CDR3 protein. Seen here are 9,500 to 14,000 distinct CDR3 sequences, 50% to 60% observed once, and the top ten hold approximately 22%. The specimen sequenced was CD4+ T cells from blood, cultured in vitro. The TCR was taken from a human donor who had recovered from COVID-19. V gene TRBV7-6 combines with J gene TRBJ2-7; D is possibly TRBD2 (5 bases). DNA for the CDR3: TGTGCCAGCAGCTTAATCTTAGGAGGCGACGAGCAGTACTTC. This encodes CASSLILGGDEQYF.